The 20 T cell receptor beta chains below were found in one sample sequenced in a study of T cell responses to AZD1222 COVID-19 vaccine (dated by TCRdb to about 2021). The protocol used for the library was the immunoSEQ multiplex PCR assay. TCRdb limited this immuneACCESS table to in-frame rearrangements with V and J called. A share of clones is missing; checked studies link under half to unresolved V genes, and the rest is unexplained. Across this sample there are roughly 70,000 clones, with around 79% seen only once. The leading ten clones occupy approximately 23% of the sample. This sample's time point label indicates: baseline before first vaccination. The treatment or condition label, as the study defines it: meningococcal conjugate vaccine given as trial control. This specimen was peripheral blood, taken on day 0 of MenACWY control vaccination. Every receptor here comes from an adult in good health.

The rearrangement uses TRBV6-6 and TRBJ1-5, with TRBD1 matching 8 bases. CDR1 is MNHNY, CDR2 SVGAGI, per germline (reference sequence). CDR3 size: 14 residues. V lost 7 bases and J lost 5; bases outside the gene matches: 7. CDR3: CASTQDRGYQPQHF. CDR3 in DNA: TGTGCCAGCACCCAAGACAGGGGATATCAGCCCCAGCATTTT.

The rearrangement joins TRBV6-2 or TRBV6-3 to TRBJ2-5; TRBD1 is a possible D gene (6 bases). The length of the CDR3 is 14 residues. The germline V and J ends were trimmed by 0 bases and 5 bases, with 10 bases remaining between them. Germline V gene sequence: CDR1 MNHEY, CDR2 SVGEGT. As DNA, the CDR3 is TGTGCCAGCAGTTACTCCTGGGGGCGGGAGACCCAGTACTTC. This encodes CASSYSWGRETQYF.

The V call is TRBV20-1, the J call TRBJ2-7; no reliable D call. The V and J ends lost 2 bases and 0 bases respectively, with 2 bases between them. CDR3 length equals 11 residues. Germline assignment: CDR1 DFQATT and CDR2 SNEGSKA (reference sequence). The CDR3 sequence: CSARHSYEQYF. As DNA, the CDR3 is TGCAGTGCTAGACACTCCTACGAGCAGTACTTC.

V usage is TRBV9 and J usage is TRBJ1-2; the D gene is possibly TRBD1 (6 bases). The V end was cut by 5 bases, the J end by 7 bases, with 18 bases between. This CDR3 has 14 residues. Looked up from germline, CDR1 is SGDLS and CDR2 is YYNGEE. CDR3 DNA sequence: TGTGCCAGCAGGGCTCCAGGGGTTGAGAGTGGCTACACCTTC. It encodes CASRAPGVESGYTF. The entire variable domain, with the rest obtained from reference TRBV9 and TRBJ1-2, is as follows: DSGVTQTPKHLITATGQRVTLRCSPRSGDLSVYWYQQSLDQGLQFLIQYYNGEERAKGNILERFSAQQFPDLHSELNLSSLELGDSALYFCASRAPGVESGYTFGSGTRLTVV.

The chain couples TRBV19 to TRBJ2-2; no definite D call. Germline loops: CDR1 LNHDA, CDR2 SQIVND (reference sequence). The V end lost 6 bases, the J end lost 4 bases, and 6 bases lay between the germline ends. The CDR3 is made up of 12 amino acids. As DNA, the CDR3 is TGTGCCAGTAGCATGGGCACCGGGGAGCTGTTTTTT. It translates to CASSMGTGELFF. The full variable domain, with the rest looked up from reference TRBV19 and TRBJ2-2, is DGGITQSPKYLFRKEGQNVTLSCEQNLNHDAMYWYRQDPGQGLRLIYYSQIVNDFQKGDIAEGYSVSREKKESFPLTVTSAQKNPTAFYLCASSMGTGELFFGEGSRLTVL.

This sequence joins TRBV30 and TRBJ1-5, with a possible D match to TRBD1 (5 bases). The CDR3 has 12 residues. V lost 0 bases to trimming and J lost 9 bases, with 9 bases between them. Looked up from germline, CDR1 is GTSNPN and CDR2 is SVGIG (reference sequence). CDR3 loop: CAWSVPGGPQHF. CDR3 nucleotide sequence: TGTGCCTGGAGTGTACCCGGGGGGCCCCAGCATTTT.

This chain connects TRBV3-1 (or the pseudogene TRBV3-2) to TRBJ2-2, with D possibly being TRBD2 (5 bases). V was trimmed by 6 bases and J by 8 bases, leaving 10 bases between them. This CDR3 region has 12 residues. Germline V CDR1 and CDR2: LGHDT, YNNKEL (reference sequence). The CDR3 DNA sequence: TGTGCCAGCAGGCCTCCGGGAGGGGAGCTGTTTTTT. Amino acids: CASRPPGGELFF.

This chain links TRBV5-1 with TRBJ1-6; weak D call: TRBD1 (5 bases). Trimming took off 0 bases at V and 10 bases at J, with 17 bases between the two ends. The CDR3 is made up of 16 amino acids. Per the germline V gene, CDR1 is SGHRS and CDR2 is YFSETQ. The DNA for the CDR3 is TGCGCCAGCAGCTTGGGAGGTGGGACCGCATACTCACCCCTCCACTTT. Its protein product is CASSLGGGTAYSPLHF. Complete variable domain (other parts from reference TRBV5-1 and TRBJ1-6): KAGVTQTPRYLIKTRGQQVTLSCSPISGHRSVSWYQQTPGQGLQFLFEYFSETQRNKGNFPGRFSGRQFSNSRSEMNVSTLELGDSALYLCASSLGGGTAYSPLHFGNGTRLTVT.

The chain joins TRBV2 to TRBJ2-5, with D perhaps TRBD1 (6 bases). This CDR3 is 15 amino acids long. Germline V gene data show CDR1 as SNHLY and CDR2 as FYNNEI. Trimming removed 4 bases from V and 4 bases from J, with 16 bases in between. For the CDR3, the DNA is TGTGCCAGCAGTGCGGGCACAGGGTTGAGAGAGACCCAGTACTTC. Its protein is CASSAGTGLRETQYF.

The CDR3 protein is CSVGIGLNEKLFF. For the CDR3, the DNA is TGCAGCGTTGGTATTGGGCTTAATGAAAAACTGTTTTTT. V and J are TRBV29-1 and TRBJ1-4; D gene unclear. This CDR3 has 13 residues. V was clipped by 4 bases and J by 4 bases, with 10 bases between them. Germline CDR1 and CDR2: SQVTM and ANQGSEA. Using reference TRBV29-1 and TRBJ1-4 for the parts outside the CDR3, the full variable domain is SAVISQKPSRDICQRGTSLTIQCQVDSQVTMMFWYRQQPGQSLTLIATANQGSEATYESGFVIDKFPISRPNLTFSTLTVSNMSPEDSSIYLCSVGIGLNEKLFFGSGTQLSVL.

This clone was detected a few times. CDR3 sequence (DNA): TGCAGCGTTGTGCAGGGGGAATCGGGCGGCTACACCTTC. This gives the protein CSVVQGESGGYTF. V is TRBV29-1 and J is TRBJ1-2; 7 nucleotides align to TRBD1. The germline CDR1 and CDR2 sequences are SQVTM and ANQGSEA. The V gene end was trimmed by 4 bases and the J gene end by 8 bases; junction bases not matched to a gene: 10. The CDR3 covers 13 residues.

The J gene is TRBJ1-1, the V gene TRBV3-1 (or the pseudogene TRBV3-2); D gene unclear. V lost 4 bases and J lost 10, with 16 bases in between. CDR1 is LGHDT, CDR2 YNNKEL, per germline (reference sequence). This CDR3 has 13 amino acids. CDR3 in amino acids: CASSPHFWGTAFF. The CDR3 DNA reads as TGTGCCAGCAGCCCACACTTCTGGGGTACAGCTTTCTTT.

This clone was recorded at least ten times. The chain carries TRBV6-2 or TRBV6-3 and TRBJ1-5; D is perhaps TRBD1 (5 bases). The germline V and J ends were trimmed by 2 bases and 6 bases, with 8 bases remaining between them. This CDR3 is 13 amino acids long. Germline V gene data show CDR1 as MNHEY and CDR2 as SVGEGT. CDR3 region: CASSYGGPQPQHF. For the CDR3, the DNA is TGTGCCAGCAGTTACGGGGGTCCTCAGCCCCAGCATTTT.

The rearrangement uses TRBV12-3 or TRBV12-4 and TRBJ1-1; no firm D call. Trimming cost V 5 bases and J 1 base, with 8 bases left between them. The CDR3 covers 13 residues. The CDR3 DNA is TGTGCCAGCAGTCCCGACGGGAACACTGAAGCTTTCTTT. Its protein is CASSPDGNTEAFF.

This chain uses TRBV18 with TRBJ2-5; 8 nucleotides match TRBD2. Looked up from germline, CDR1 is KGHSH and CDR2 is LQKENI. The CDR3 runs to 14 residues. The trim removed 10 bases at V and 3 bases at J, leaving 10 bases unmatched. The CDR3 region has the DNA TGTGCCAACATAGCGGGGCCTAAAAAAGAGACCCAGTACTTC. Its translation is CANIAGPKKETQYF.

The chain recombines TRBV2 with TRBJ2-2; 11 bases align to TRBD1. Trimming took 6 bases from V and 4 from J; bases not matched to a gene: 4. The CDR3 runs to 15 residues. The germline V gene has CDR1 SNHLY and CDR2 FYNNEI. The CDR3 DNA is TGTGCCAGCAGCAGGGACAGGGGGAGCACCGGGGAGCTGTTTTTT. As protein: CASSRDRGSTGELFF.

This clone was detected only a few times. V gene TRBV9 combines with J gene TRBJ1-6; the D is unclear. The CDR3 spans 14 residues. Trimming pared 4 bases from V and 7 bases from J, leaving 12 bases between. Germline loops: CDR1 SGDLS, CDR2 YYNGEE. Written as DNA, the CDR3 is TGTGCCAGCAGCCCGGGCCTCCCGAATTCACCCCTCCACTTT. This encodes CASSPGLPNSPLHF.

This clone appeared a single time. The chain carries TRBV5-1 and TRBJ2-5, with 8 bases matching TRBD1. The CDR3 is made up of 14 amino acids. V shed 4 bases, J shed 2 bases, and the junction held 4 bases outside the gene matches. CDR1 is SGHRS, CDR2 YFSETQ, per germline. Here the CDR3 DNA reads TGCGCCAGCAGCACCGGACAGGGACAAGAGACCCAGTACTTC. It encodes CASSTGQGQETQYF.

The chain joins TRBV6-2 or TRBV6-3 to TRBJ2-1; TRBD2 might be the D (5 bases). The germline CDR1 and CDR2 sequences are MNHEY and SVGEGT. The CDR3 has 17 amino acids. Deletions cut 2 bases from V and 0 bases from J, with 14 bases between. The CDR3 bases are TGTGCCAGCAGTTACAATTCCGAACGGGGCTCCTACAATGAGCAGTTCTTC. Translating gives CASSYNSERGSYNEQFF.

The chain uses TRBV24-1 and TRBJ2-1, with D possibly matching TRBD2 (7 bases). CDR1 is KGHDR and CDR2 is SFDVKD in the germline V gene. CDR3 size: 16 residues. Trimming took off 4 bases at V and 7 bases at J, with 19 bases between the two ends. The CDR3 here is CATSDPLGGRGNEQFF. The CDR3 DNA sequence: TGTGCCACCAGTGACCCCCTCGGGGGGAGGGGGAATGAGCAGTTCTTC.